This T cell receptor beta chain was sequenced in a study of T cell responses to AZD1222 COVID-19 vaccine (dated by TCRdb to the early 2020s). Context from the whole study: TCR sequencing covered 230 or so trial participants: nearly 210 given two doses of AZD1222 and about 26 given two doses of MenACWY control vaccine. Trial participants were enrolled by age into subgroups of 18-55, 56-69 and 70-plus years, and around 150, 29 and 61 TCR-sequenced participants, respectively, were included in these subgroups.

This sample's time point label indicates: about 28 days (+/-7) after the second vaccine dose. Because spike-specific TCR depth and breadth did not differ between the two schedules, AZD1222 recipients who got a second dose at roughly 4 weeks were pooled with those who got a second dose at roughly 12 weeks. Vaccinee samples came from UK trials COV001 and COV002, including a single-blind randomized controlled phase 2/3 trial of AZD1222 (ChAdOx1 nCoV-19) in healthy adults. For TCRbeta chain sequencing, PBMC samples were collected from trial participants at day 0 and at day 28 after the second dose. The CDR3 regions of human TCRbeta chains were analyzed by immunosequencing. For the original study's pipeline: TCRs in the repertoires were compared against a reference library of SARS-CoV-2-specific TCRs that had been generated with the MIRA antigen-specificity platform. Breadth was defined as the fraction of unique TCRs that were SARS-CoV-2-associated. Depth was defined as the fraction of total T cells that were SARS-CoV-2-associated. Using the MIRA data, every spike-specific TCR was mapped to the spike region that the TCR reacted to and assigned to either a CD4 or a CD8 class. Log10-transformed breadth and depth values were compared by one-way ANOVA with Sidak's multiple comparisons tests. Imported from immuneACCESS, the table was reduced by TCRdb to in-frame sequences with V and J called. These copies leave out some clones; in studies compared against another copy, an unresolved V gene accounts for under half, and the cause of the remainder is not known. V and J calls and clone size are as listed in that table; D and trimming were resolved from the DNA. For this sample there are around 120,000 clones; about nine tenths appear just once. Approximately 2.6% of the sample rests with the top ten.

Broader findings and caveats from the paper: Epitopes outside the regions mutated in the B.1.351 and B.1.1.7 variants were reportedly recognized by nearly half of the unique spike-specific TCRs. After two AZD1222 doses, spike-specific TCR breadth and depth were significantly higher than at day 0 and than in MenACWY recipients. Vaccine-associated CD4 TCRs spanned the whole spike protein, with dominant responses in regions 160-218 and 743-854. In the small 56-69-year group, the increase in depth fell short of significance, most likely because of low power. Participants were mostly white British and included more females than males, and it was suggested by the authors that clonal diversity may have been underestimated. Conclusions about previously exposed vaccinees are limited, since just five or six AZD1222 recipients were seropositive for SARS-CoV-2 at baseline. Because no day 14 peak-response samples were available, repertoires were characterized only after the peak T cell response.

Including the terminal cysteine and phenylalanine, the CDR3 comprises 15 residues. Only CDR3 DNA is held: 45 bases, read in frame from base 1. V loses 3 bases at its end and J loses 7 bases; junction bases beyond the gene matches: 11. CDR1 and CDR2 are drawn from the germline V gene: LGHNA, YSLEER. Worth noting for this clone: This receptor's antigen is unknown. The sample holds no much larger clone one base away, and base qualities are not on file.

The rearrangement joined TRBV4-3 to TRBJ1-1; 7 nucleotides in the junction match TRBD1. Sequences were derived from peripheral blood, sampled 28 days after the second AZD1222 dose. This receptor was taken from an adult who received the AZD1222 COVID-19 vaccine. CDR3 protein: CASSQGDSGLFEAFF. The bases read TGCGCCAGCAGCCAGGGGGACAGCGGCCTTTTTGAAGCTTTCTTT.